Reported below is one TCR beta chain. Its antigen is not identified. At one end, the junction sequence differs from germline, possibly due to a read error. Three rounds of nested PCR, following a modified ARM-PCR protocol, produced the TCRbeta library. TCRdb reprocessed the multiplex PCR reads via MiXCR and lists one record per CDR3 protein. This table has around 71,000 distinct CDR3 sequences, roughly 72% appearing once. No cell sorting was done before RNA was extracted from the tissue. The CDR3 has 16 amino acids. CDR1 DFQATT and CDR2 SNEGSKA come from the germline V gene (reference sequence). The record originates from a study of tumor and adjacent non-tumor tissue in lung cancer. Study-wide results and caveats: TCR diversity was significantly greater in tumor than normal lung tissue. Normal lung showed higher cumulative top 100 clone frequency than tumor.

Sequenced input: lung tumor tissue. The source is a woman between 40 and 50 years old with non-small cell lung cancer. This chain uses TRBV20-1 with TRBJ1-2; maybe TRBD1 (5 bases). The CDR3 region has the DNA TGCATTGCTAGAGATCCTAAGGGGACCTTTCACTATGGCTACACCTTC. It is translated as CIARDPKGTFHYGYTF.